These 27 T cell receptor beta chains were sequenced from one sample in a study of blood T cells in healthy people across ages. Primers used in a second PCR of roughly 6 to 11 cycles were a sample-barcoded 5' primer and a J-beta primer mix. TCRdb passed the 5' RACE reads through MiXCR, listing each CDR3 protein once. The data contain about 1,500,000 distinct CDR3 sequences, roughly 28% of them singletons. Sequenced material: blood. The receptors were sampled from a woman in her thirties in good health.

V gene TRBV7-9 combines with J gene TRBJ2-5, with 8 bases that match TRBD1. The last part of the DNA fits TRBJ2-1 better; the J call may be wrong. The CDR3 is made up of 13 amino acids. CDR1 and CDR2 (germline): SEHNR, FQNEAQ (reference sequence). As DNA, the CDR3 is TGTGCCAGCAGCTTGGACAGGGAAGAGACCCAGTTCTTC. Residues: CASSLDREETQFF.

Of note for this clonotype: Just one base apart from a much larger clone, this may be a read error. This chain connects TRBV7-2 to TRBJ2-5, with D perhaps matching TRBD1 (6 bases). Per the germline V gene, CDR1 is SGHTA and CDR2 is FQGNSA. The CDR3 sequence is 14 residues long. CDR3: CANSSQGSQETQYF. DNA for the CDR3: TGTGCCAACAGCTCACAGGGAAGCCAAGAGACCCAGTACTTC.

In its sample, this clonotype was seen a few times. The chain employs TRBV7-2 and TRBJ2-1; 9 bases line up with TRBD2. The germline gives CDR1 SGHTA, CDR2 FQGNSA. With V trimmed by 4 bases and J by 6 bases, 7 bases remained unmatched. This CDR3 is 15 amino acids long. The CDR3 DNA reads as TGTGCCAGCAGCTATACTAGCGGGTTTTTCAATGAGCAGTTCTTC. Protein sequence: CASSYTSGFFNEQFF.

Concerning this clonotype itself: Since no conserved phenylalanine or tryptophan closes the CDR3, a read error is the likely cause. The rearrangement uses TRBV7-2 and TRBJ1-1, with D perhaps TRBD1 (6 bases). The germline V gene encodes CDR1 SGHTA and CDR2 FQGNSA. The CDR3 sequence is 13 residues long. CDR3 nucleotides: TGTGCCGGCAGCTTACAAGGGGGAACTGAAGCTTTCGTT. Translated: CAGSLQGGTEAFV.

This clonotype came up many times. The chain employs TRBV28 and TRBJ2-7; 8 bases match TRBD2. CDR1 is MDHEN and CDR2 is SYDVKM in the germline V gene. The junction had 6 bases not matched to a gene; V was cut back by 6 bases and J by 2 bases. The CDR3 sequence is 14 residues long. The CDR3 region has the DNA TGTGCCAGCAGCTCGAGCGGGGGAACCTACGAGCAGTACTTC. Its translation: CASSSSGGTYEQYF. Supplemented by reference TRBV28 and TRBJ2-7, the full variable domain reads DVKVTQSSRYLVKRTGEKVFLECVQDMDHENMFWYRQDPGLGLRLIYFSYDVKMKEKGDIPEGYSVSREKKERFSLILESASTNQTSMYLCASSSSGGTYEQYFGPGTRLTVT.

This clonotype was seen a few times. This sequence joins TRBV12-3 or TRBV12-4 and TRBJ1-5; 9 positions match TRBD1. This CDR3 contains 15 residues. The junction had 10 bases not matched to a gene; V was cut back by 6 bases and J by 7 bases. The CDR3 nucleotides are TGTGCCAGCAGCCTCGCGGGACAGGGTCAACAGCCCCAGCATTTT. This encodes CASSLAGQGQQPQHF.

On this clonotype itself: A much larger clone lies a single base off, so this may be a read error. The rearrangement joins TRBV7-2 to TRBJ2-1; a weak D match, TRBD2 (6 bases). CDR1 and CDR2 from the germline V gene are SGHTA and FQGNSA. The ends were cut back, 7 bases at V and 7 bases at J, with 14 bases in the middle. This CDR3 comprises 13 residues. The CDR3 loop reads CASNFSGGNEQFF. The CDR3 DNA reads as TGTGCCAGCAACTTTAGCGGAGGTAATGAGCAGTTCTTC.

This clonotype was counted between two and nine times. CDR3 sequence (DNA): TGTGCCATCGGGAGACGGGGGAACTCGAGCTCCTACAATGAGCAGTTCTTC. Protein sequence: CAIGRRGNSSSYNEQFF. The V and J genes are TRBV10-3 and TRBJ2-1; D may be TRBD2 (6 bases). CDR1 and CDR2 from the germline V gene are ENHRY and SYGVKD. The CDR3 consists of 17 residues. V lost 8 bases and J 0 bases, leaving 20 bases between the germline ends.

This clonotype was detected ten times or more. The J gene is TRBJ1-2, the V gene TRBV7-9, with no clear D. Germline-derived CDR1 and CDR2 are SEHNR and FQNEAQ (reference sequence). V lost 5 bases and J 9 bases, leaving 16 bases between the germline ends. The CDR3 has 13 amino acids. The DNA for the CDR3 is TGTGCCAGCAGCCCAGCGCAGGAAGATAGCTACACCTTC. This sequence encodes CASSPAQEDSYTF.

Of note for this clonotype: An end of the junction does not agree with germline; a read error may underlie this. The chain couples TRBV7-8 to TRBJ2-5; D is ambiguous. The CDR3 loop spans 19 amino acids. Germline V gene data show CDR1 as SGHVS and CDR2 as FQNEAQ. CDR3 bases: TGTGCCAGCAGCTACCCGGGCTCTCGGCCCCAAAACTTACAAGGGACCCAGTACTTC. Amino acid sequence: CASSYPGSRPQNLQGTQYF.

This clonotype was recorded many times. V usage is TRBV29-1 and J usage is TRBJ1-2; D not resolved. Trimming stripped 4 bases from V and 3 bases from J, with 6 bases between. This CDR3 is built from 11 residues. CDR1 is SQVTM, CDR2 ANQGSEA, per germline. CDR3 bases: TGCAGCGTTGGGCACTACTATGGCTACACCTTC. Translating it yields CSVGHYYGYTF.

This clonotype was counted only a few times. This rearrangement joins TRBV24-1 to TRBJ1-4, with TRBD1 identical over 8 bases. V gave up 5 bases and J gave up 13 bases; unmatched junction bases: 5. The CDR3 length is 12 residues. Germline values: CDR1 KGHDR, CDR2 SFDVKD. The CDR3 spells CATSVAGGGLFF. CDR3 nucleotide sequence: TGTGCCACCAGTGTCGCAGGGGGCGGACTGTTTTTT.

In its sample, this clonotype was seen once. A much bigger clone sits one base away, suggesting this may be a read error. The rearrangement links TRBV7-9 to TRBJ2-1, with unresolved D. Deletions cut 1 base from V and 0 bases from J, with 7 bases between. CDR1 is SEHNR and CDR2 is FQNEAQ in the germline V gene (reference sequence). The CDR3 sequence is 15 residues long. The CDR3 DNA is TGTGCCAGCAGCTTAGTCTTTAACTCCTACAATGAGCAGTTCTTC. This translates into CASSLVFNSYNEQFF. The full variable domain, in which reference TRBV7-9 and TRBJ2-1 provide the parts outside the CDR3, is DTGVSQNPRHKITKRGQNVTFRCDPISEHNRLYWYRQTLGQGPEFLTYFQNEAQLEKSRLLSDRFSAERPKGSFSTLEIQRTEQGDSAMYLCASSLVFNSYNEQFFGPGTRLTVL.

The gene calls are TRBV20-1 and TRBJ2-1; 9 bases are shared with TRBD2. Looked up from germline, CDR1 is DFQATT and CDR2 is SNEGSKA (reference sequence). V gave up 3 bases and J gave up 9 bases; unmatched junction bases: 9. The length of the CDR3 is 14 residues. For the CDR3, the DNA is TGCAGTGCTAGGGCTGGCGGGGGGGCCAGTGAGCAGTTCTTC. It translates to CSARAGGGASEQFF.

The chain links TRBV25-1 to TRBJ2-5; possible D gene TRBD1, 5 bases. Matching the DNA end better, TRBJ2-7 makes the J call doubtful. The CDR3 spans 14 residues. CDR1 is MGHDK, CDR2 SYGVNS, per germline. The CDR3 region has the DNA TGTGCCAGCACCCAATGGGGCTCGTTCGGCGAGCAGTACTTC. Translating gives CASTQWGSFGEQYF.

This clonotype was counted at least ten times. V gene TRBV9 combines with J gene TRBJ2-7; 12 bases are shared with TRBD1. Germline CDR1 and CDR2: SGDLS and YYNGEE. The J segment lost 6 bases and the V segment lost 0 bases, leaving 4 bases of the junction unmatched. The CDR3 loop spans 15 amino acids. For the CDR3, the DNA is TGTGCCAGCAGCGTAGGGGGACAGGGGGCGGGCGAGCAGTACTTC. Protein product: CASSVGGQGAGEQYF. Drawing the rest from reference TRBV9 and TRBJ2-7, the complete variable domain is DSGVTQTPKHLITATGQRVTLRCSPRSGDLSVYWYQQSLDQGLQFLIQYYNGEERAKGNILERFSAQQFPDLHSELNLSSLELGDSALYFCASSVGGQGAGEQYFGPGTRLTVT.

The chain joins TRBV15 to TRBJ1-3, with D uncertain. CDR3 length equals 16 residues. V gave up 6 bases and J gave up 0 bases, with 15 bases separating them. Per germline, CDR1 LNHNV and CDR2 YYDKDF (reference sequence). CDR3 residues: CATSGLDWGSGNTIYF. CDR3 nucleotide sequence: TGTGCCACCAGTGGATTGGACTGGGGCTCTGGAAACACCATATATTTT.

The chain employs TRBV11-2 and TRBJ2-5; 7 nucleotides line up with TRBD1. This CDR3 has 15 amino acids. Per the germline V gene, CDR1 is SGHAT and CDR2 is FQNNGV. V lost 2 bases and J lost 4; bases outside the gene matches: 7. The CDR3 sequence is CASSLNRAGGETQYF. Written as DNA, the CDR3 is TGTGCCAGCAGCTTAAACCGGGCAGGGGGAGAGACCCAGTACTTC.

This clonotype was detected only a few times. This chain joins TRBV9 and TRBJ2-3; 11 bases agree with TRBD2. Germline values: CDR1 SGDLS, CDR2 YYNGEE. This CDR3 spans 16 amino acids. The ends lost 0 bases at V and 8 bases at J; junction bases unmatched: 8. The chain's CDR3 is CASSVEELAGDITQYF. As DNA, the CDR3 is TGTGCCAGCAGCGTAGAAGAACTAGCGGGAGACATTACGCAGTATTTT.

The chain combines TRBV12-3 or TRBV12-4 with TRBJ2-2; D is possibly TRBD2 (6 bases). The V and J ends lost 5 bases and 4 bases respectively, with 14 bases between them. This CDR3 spans 15 amino acids. The DNA for the CDR3 is TGTGCCAGCAGTGCCGAGCGGGTTGGCACCGGGGAGCTGTTTTTT. It specifies CASSAERVGTGELFF.

The V call is TRBV7-9, the J call TRBJ2-7; TRBD1 might be the D (6 bases). The germline V gene has CDR1 SEHNR and CDR2 FQNEAQ (reference sequence). There are 15 residues in the CDR3. V lost 4 bases, J lost 1 base, and 14 bases lay in between. The CDR3 region has the DNA TGTGCCAGCAGCTCCGGGACAACCCATTCCTACGAGCAGTACTTC. Amino acid sequence: CASSSGTTHSYEQYF.

The chain uses TRBV20-1 and TRBJ1-4; tentative D call: TRBD1 (5 bases). Trimming left V 6 bases short and J 5 bases short, with 16 bases between. Per the germline V gene, CDR1 is DFQATT and CDR2 is SNEGSKA (reference sequence). This CDR3 is 14 amino acids long. The CDR3 here is CSAETGGGNEKLFF. CDR3 bases: TGCAGTGCGGAAACAGGTGGCGGGAATGAAAAACTGTTTTTT.

This clonotype was counted only a few times. The V and J genes are TRBV7-9 and TRBJ2-4, with D perhaps TRBD2 (5 bases). The ends were cut back, 1 base at V and 3 bases at J, with 13 bases in the middle. CDR1 SEHNR and CDR2 FQNEAQ come from the germline V gene (reference sequence). This CDR3 spans 16 amino acids. The CDR3 nucleotides are TGTGCCAGCAGCTTAGAGTACGGGGTGAACAAAAACATTCAGTACTTC. Its translation is CASSLEYGVNKNIQYF.

This chain joins TRBV3-1 and TRBJ2-2; maybe TRBD1 (5 bases). CDR3 length: 17 amino acids. Germline assignment: CDR1 LGHDT and CDR2 YNNKEL (reference sequence). Trimming removed 0 bases from V and 6 bases from J, with 17 bases in between. CDR3 loop: CASSQDRGGVSSGELFF. The CDR3 DNA is TGTGCCAGCAGCCAAGATAGGGGTGGGGTGTCGTCCGGGGAGCTGTTTTTT.

This clonotype turned up a few times. The chain recombines TRBV19 with TRBJ2-6; D is unresolved. The CDR3 is 16 amino acids. Deletions cut 4 bases from V and 4 bases from J, with 14 bases between. Germline CDR1 and CDR2: LNHDA and SQIVND (reference sequence). CDR3 coding DNA: TGTGCCAGTAGTAGCCCTGGGGTTAGGGGGGCCAACGTCCTGACTTTC. It specifies CASSSPGVRGANVLTF. The full variable domain, in which reference TRBV19 and TRBJ2-6 provide the parts outside the CDR3, is DGGITQSPKYLFRKEGQNVTLSCEQNLNHDAMYWYRQDPGQGLRLIYYSQIVNDFQKGDIAEGYSVSREKKESFPLTVTSAQKNPTAFYLCASSSPGVRGANVLTFGAGSRLTVL.

This clonotype was detected only a few times. In nucleotides, the CDR3 is TGTGCCAGCAGCACAGACAGGGGGAATGGCTACACCTTC. Amino acid sequence: CASSTDRGNGYTF. This chain links TRBV9 with TRBJ1-2; 9 bases are shared with TRBD1. Germline V lookup: CDR1 SGDLS, CDR2 YYNGEE. The V and J ends lost 4 bases and 6 bases, in that order; junction bases with no gene match: 4. There are 13 residues in the CDR3.

This clonotype was recorded at least ten times. V and J are TRBV7-2 and TRBJ2-1; unclear D gene. V shed 1 base and J shed 15 bases, with 16 bases lying between them. The CDR3 contains 13 residues. From germline, CDR1 is SGHTA and CDR2 FQGNSA. The CDR3 bases are TGTGCCAGCAGCTTAGGAGGCGGAAAGAATGGGTTCTTC. It yields the protein CASSLGGGKNGFF.